The TCR beta chain under discussion was sequenced for a study of OX40 agonist ivuxolimab in advanced cancers. The wider study: Melanoma, hepatocellular carcinoma, head and neck or renal cell cancer occurred in dose-escalation patients. General study points: Partial responders at 0.1-3.0 mg/kg had among the lowest clonal expansion. CD4+ and CD8+ T cells in blood underwent clonal expansion by week 6 at 0.1 to 3.0 mg/kg. Among expanded peripheral T cells, antigen specificity went undetermined.

To note about this clone: Its target is not known.

The V gene's germline CDR1 is SGHTS and CDR2 YDEGEE. V lost 1 base, J lost 2 bases, and 9 bases stayed unmatched. The CDR3 consists of 17 residues. Using immunoSEQ multiplex PCR, the repertoire was profiled, and TCRdb retains in-frame clones only, with some absent. The sample holds tens of thousands of clones, 88% seen once. The V and J genes are TRBV5-8 and TRBJ2-5; the match to TRBD2 covers 9 bases. The material sequenced was CD4+ or CD8+ T cells sorted from blood, taken in a trial of the OX40 agonist ivuxolimab. This receptor was identified in an adult with an advanced solid tumor such as melanoma, head and neck, liver or kidney cancer. For the CDR3, the DNA is TGTGCCAGCAGCTTGTCGGTTAGCGGGGGTCCTCAAGAGACCCAGTACTTC. Its translation is CASSLSVSGGPQETQYF. Using reference TRBV5-8 and TRBJ2-5 for the parts outside the CDR3, the full variable domain is EAGVTQSPTHLIKTRGQQATLRCSPISGHTSVYWYQQALGLGLQFLLWYDEGEERNRGNFPPRFSGRQFPNYSSELNVNALELEDSALYLCASSLSVSGGPQETQYFGPGTRLLVL.